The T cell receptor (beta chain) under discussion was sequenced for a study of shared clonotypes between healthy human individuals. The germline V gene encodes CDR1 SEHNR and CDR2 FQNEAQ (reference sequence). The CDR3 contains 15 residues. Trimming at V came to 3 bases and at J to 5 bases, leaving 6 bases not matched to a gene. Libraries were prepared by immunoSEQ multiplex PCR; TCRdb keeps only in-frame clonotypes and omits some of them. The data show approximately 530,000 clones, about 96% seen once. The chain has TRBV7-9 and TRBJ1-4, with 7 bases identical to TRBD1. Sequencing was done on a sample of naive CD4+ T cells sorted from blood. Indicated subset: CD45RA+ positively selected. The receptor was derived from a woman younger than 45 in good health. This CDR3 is CASSFTGALNEKLFF. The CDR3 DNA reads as TGTGCCAGCAGCTTCACAGGGGCCTTGAATGAAAAACTGTTTTTT.